Below are 8 T cell receptor beta chains sequenced from a single sample in a study of shared clonotypes between healthy human individuals. The protocol was immunoSEQ multiplex PCR, while the TCRdb copy is restricted to in-frame clones and leaves out a portion. Among about 2.3 million clones, over 90% were seen once, and the ten largest hold 0.39%. Source material: naive CD4+ T cells from PBMCs. This sample's subset: CD45RA+ positively selected. The receptors stem from a man between 18 and 35 years old in good health. Some clones in this sample may be carry-over from other donors' samples.

Concerning this clone: Other DNA sequences in this sample translate to the same CDR3. This rearrangement joins TRBV9 to TRBJ2-3; 7 bases line up with TRBD2. Per germline, CDR1 SGDLS and CDR2 YYNGEE. There are 16 residues in the CDR3. V lost 2 bases and J lost 1; bases outside the gene matches: 7. The CDR3 protein is CASSVGEGGRTDTQYF. The CDR3 DNA reads TGTGCCAGCAGCGTGGGGGAGGGCGGACGCACAGATACGCAGTATTTT. Full variable domain (remainder filled in from reference TRBV9 and TRBJ2-3): DSGVTQTPKHLITATGQRVTLRCSPRSGDLSVYWYQQSLDQGLQFLIQYYNGEERAKGNILERFSAQQFPDLHSELNLSSLELGDSALYFCASSVGEGGRTDTQYFGPGTRLTVL.

V gene TRBV7-2 combines with J gene TRBJ1-4; the D is unclear. The V gene lost 1 base and the J gene lost 5 bases, with 14 bases spanning the gap. The CDR3 loop spans 16 amino acids. Germline V gene sequence: CDR1 SGHTA, CDR2 FQGNSA. The CDR3 nucleotides are TGTGCCAGCAGCTTAGTCTTATTCGGTTTAAATGAAAAACTGTTTTTT. Its protein product is CASSLVLFGLNEKLFF. The full variable domain, with the rest looked up from reference TRBV7-2 and TRBJ1-4, is GAGVSQSPSNKVTEKGKDVELRCDPISGHTALYWYRQSLGQGLEFLIYFQGNSAPDKSGLPSDRFSAERTGGSVSTLTIQRTQQEDSAVYLCASSLVLFGLNEKLFFGSGTQLSVL.

With respect to this clone: Other DNA sequences in the same sample also yield this CDR3. The rearrangement joins TRBV10-3 to TRBJ1-5; no clear D. V was clipped by 0 bases and J by 7 bases, with 4 bases between them. Germline V lookup: CDR1 ENHRY, CDR2 SYGVKD. This CDR3 region has 12 residues. CDR3 amino acids: CAISESGQPQHF. In nucleotides, the CDR3 is TGTGCCATCAGTGAGTCGGGGCAGCCCCAGCATTTT.

The chain joins TRBV4-1 to TRBJ2-5; D not resolved. V shed 0 bases and J shed 2 bases, with 13 bases lying between them. Germline-derived CDR1 and CDR2 are MGHRA and YSYEKL. This CDR3 comprises 16 residues. For the CDR3, the DNA is TGCGCCAGCAGCCAAGACGGTCCCGTGGGACAAGAGACCCAGTACTTC. Translated: CASSQDGPVGQETQYF.

The J gene is TRBJ2-2, the V gene TRBV4-1, with 10 bases matching TRBD2. The CDR3 totals 18 residues. Germline CDR1 MGHRA, CDR2 YSYEKL. J gave up 6 bases and V 0 bases, and 10 bases lay outside the gene matches. The CDR3 DNA follows: TGCGCCAGCAGCCAAGATCGGGGACCTAGCGGGAGCCCCGGGGAGCTGTTTTTT. Translating it yields CASSQDRGPSGSPGELFF.

Regarding this clone: This specimen includes other DNA sequences encoding the same CDR3. CDR3 sequence (DNA): TGTGCCTGGAGTACTTACAATGAGCAGTTCTTC. It translates to CAWSTYNEQFF. The genes are TRBV30 and TRBJ2-1; the D is unclear. Per the germline V gene, CDR1 is GTSNPN and CDR2 is SVGIG (reference sequence). V lost 2 bases to trimming and J lost 4 bases, with 3 bases between them. The CDR3 sequence is 11 residues long.

The chain is built from TRBV27 and TRBJ2-3, with 14 bases identical to TRBD2. CDR1 is MNHEY, CDR2 SMNVEV, per germline (reference sequence). The J segment lost 3 bases and the V segment lost 4 bases, leaving 6 bases of the junction unmatched. The CDR3 has 17 amino acids. CDR3 sequence (DNA): TGTGCCAGCAGTTCGACTAGCGGGAGGGCAGGTACAGATACGCAGTATTTT. Protein sequence: CASSSTSGRAGTDTQYF.

This chain joins TRBV30 and TRBJ2-7; D is unclear. This CDR3 spans 14 amino acids. CDR1 and CDR2 from the germline V gene are GTSNPN and SVGIG (reference sequence). The germline V and J ends were trimmed by 3 bases and 4 bases, with 16 bases remaining between them. CDR3 coding DNA: TGTGCCTGGAGGCCCCAGCTAGACGGTTACGAGCAGTACTTC. This codes for CAWRPQLDGYEQYF.